The entry below gives a single T cell receptor beta chain sequence along with its context. Participant reports of clinical history set cohort assignment. V was pared by 4 bases and J by 8 bases, with 12 bases of the junction left unmatched. The V gene's germline CDR1 is LNHDA and CDR2 SQIVND (reference sequence). The CDR3 has 15 residues. The record originates from a study of blood T cell repertoires in COVID-19. Produced via immunoSEQ multiplex PCR; TCRdb's table is partial and in-frame only. The sample holds 250,000 to 350,000 clones, almost 90% seen once. The sequence was collected from a woman between 18 and 29 years old with acute COVID-19. The sample was PBMCs or T cells enriched from blood (not recorded which). The rearrangement links TRBV19 to TRBJ1-2, with 8 positions matching TRBD1. CDR3 amino acids: CASSTPTGAWSGYTF. CDR3 in DNA: TGTGCCAGTAGTACTCCGACAGGGGCCTGGAGCGGCTACACCTTC.